The next 26 T cell receptor beta chains were all read from a single sample in a study of blood T cell repertoires in COVID-19. Method: immunoSEQ multiplex PCR; TCRdb's copy keeps in-frame clones and lacks some. The repertoire holds approximately 240,000 clones, with around 87% as singletons. Sequenced material: PBMCs or T cells enriched from blood (not recorded which). These receptor sequences come from a woman aged 25-40 years with acute COVID-19.

This rearrangement joins TRBV2 to TRBJ2-7; 8 bases are a match to TRBD1. Unmatched junction bases numbered 5, after V lost 10 bases and J lost 3 bases. The V gene's germline CDR1 is SNHLY and CDR2 FYNNEI. The CDR3 is 12 amino acids. The CDR3, as DNA: TGTGCCACGACAGGGGACAGCTACGAGCAGTACTTC. It yields the protein CATTGDSYEQYF.

This clone has just one count. The chain is built from TRBV28 and TRBJ2-5; 8 bases line up with TRBD2. This CDR3 region has 14 residues. J lost 7 bases, V lost 6 bases, and 10 bases had no gene match. The germline gives CDR1 MDHEN, CDR2 SYDVKM. The CDR3 loop reads CASSVLAGVVTQYF. The CDR3 DNA sequence: TGTGCCAGCAGCGTTCTAGCGGGCGTAGTGACCCAGTACTTC. Full variable domain (missing parts from reference TRBV28 and TRBJ2-5): DVKVTQSSRYLVKRTGEKVFLECVQDMDHENMFWYRQDPGLGLRLIYFSYDVKMKEKGDIPEGYSVSREKKERFSLILESASTNQTSMYLCASSVLAGVVTQYFGPGTRLLVL.

The sample holds a few counts of this clone. This chain links TRBV7-2 with TRBJ2-1; D perhaps matches TRBD1 (6 bases). The CDR3 loop spans 14 amino acids. Germline V gene lookup returns CDR1 SGHTA and CDR2 FQGNSA. V lost 5 bases, J lost 7 bases, and 15 bases lay in between. This CDR3 reads CASSLDYRANEQFF. The CDR3 coding sequence is TGTGCCAGCAGCCTCGACTACAGGGCGAATGAGCAGTTCTTC.

The CDR3 DNA follows: TGTGCCAGCAGCTTGGACCAGTTAAATTCACCCCTCCACTTT. It yields the protein CASSLDQLNSPLHF. The chain is built from TRBV5-5 and TRBJ1-6; D is uncertain. The CDR3 extends over 14 amino acids. The V gene's germline CDR1 is SGHKS and CDR2 YYEKEE (reference sequence). V shed 0 bases and J shed 7 bases, with 8 bases lying between them.

The J gene is TRBJ2-7, the V gene TRBV27; no clear D gene. Between the trimmed V and J ends, which lost 6 bases and 4 bases, there was a span of 10 bases. The CDR3 contains 12 residues. Germline V gene lookup returns CDR1 MNHEY and CDR2 SMNVEV (reference sequence). In nucleotides, the CDR3 is TGTGCCAGCAGCATGACACCGTACGAGCAGTACTTC. Protein product: CASSMTPYEQYF.

CDR3 coding DNA: TGTGCCAGCAGCCACCCAAGCTGGCGGGCGTATACGCAGTATTTT. It yields the protein CASSHPSWRAYTQYF. The J gene is TRBJ2-3, the V gene TRBV3-1 (or the pseudogene TRBV3-2); the D gene is possibly TRBD2 (5 bases). Trimming removed 3 bases at V and 7 bases at J, with 17 bases between. This CDR3 spans 15 amino acids. Germline-derived CDR1 and CDR2 are LGHDT and YNNKEL (reference sequence).

The chain uses TRBV27 and TRBJ2-3, with D possibly TRBD1 on 6 matching bases. CDR3 length equals 16 residues. CDR1 is MNHEY and CDR2 is SMNVEV in the germline V gene (reference sequence). Trimming removed 2 bases from V and 2 bases from J, with 14 bases in between. Written as DNA, the CDR3 is TGTGCCAGCAGTTTAAGTAGCAGGGGCCCCACAGATACGCAGTATTTT. Translation: CASSLSSRGPTDTQYF.

V is TRBV7-9 and J is TRBJ2-3, with D maybe TRBD1 (5 bases). CDR3 length: 16 residues. From germline, CDR1 is SEHNR and CDR2 FQNEAQ (reference sequence). The V end lost 0 bases, the J end lost 0 bases, and 10 bases lay between the germline ends. CDR3 in DNA: TGTGCCAGCAGCTTAGCGGCGACAGTTAGCACAGATACGCAGTATTTT. Translation gives CASSLAATVSTDTQYF.

The V call is TRBV7-2, the J call TRBJ1-5; D is uncertain. Germline lookup yields CDR1 SGHTA and CDR2 FQGNSA. The CDR3 spans 11 residues. V was clipped by 2 bases and J by 11 bases, with 7 bases between them. This CDR3 is CASSLNGAQHF. Here the CDR3 DNA reads TGTGCCAGCAGCTTAAATGGAGCCCAGCATTTT.

This clone was observed a handful of times. V gene TRBV18 combines with J gene TRBJ2-7; 7 positions agree with TRBD2. Germline trimming cut 6 bases from V and 6 bases from J; bases unmatched to any gene: 11. This CDR3 has 14 residues. Germline lookup yields CDR1 KGHSH and CDR2 LQKENI. The CDR3 region has the DNA TGTGCCAGCTCCCCTACTGGCGGGAGAGGCGAGCAGTACTTC. Its protein product is CASSPTGGRGEQYF.

CDR3: CASSGRVNEQYF. For the CDR3, the DNA is TGTGCCAGCAGCGGCAGGGTAAACGAGCAGTACTTC. V usage is TRBV5-8 and J usage is TRBJ2-7; perhaps TRBD1 as D (5 bases). Germline V gene lookup returns CDR1 SGHTS and CDR2 YDEGEE. Trimming stripped 4 bases from V and 5 bases from J, with 10 bases between. The CDR3 runs to 12 residues.

This chain joins TRBV6-5 and TRBJ2-7; 11 positions agree with TRBD2. This CDR3 has 15 amino acids. V lost 5 bases to trimming and J lost 3 bases; unmatched junction nucleotides: 6. Germline values: CDR1 MNHEY, CDR2 SVGAGI. The CDR3 DNA reads TGTGCCAGCAGTCCCGAGACTAGCGGGGTCTACGAGCAGTACTTC. Translating it yields CASSPETSGVYEQYF.

The chain links TRBV6-5 to TRBJ1-3, with 7 bases matching TRBD1. The CDR3 is 14 amino acids. V lost 9 bases to trimming and J lost 3 bases; unmatched junction nucleotides: 8. Germline loops: CDR1 MNHEY, CDR2 SVGAGI. As DNA, the CDR3 is TGTGCCAGTAGGGGACAGAGAAGTGGAAACACCATATATTTT. Protein: CASRGQRSGNTIYF.

A note on this clone: A read error may produce the germline difference seen at one junction end. The chain links TRBV7-7 to TRBJ1-4, with TRBD1 matching 11 bases. CDR1 and CDR2 from the germline V gene are SSHAT and FNYEAQ (reference sequence). This CDR3 spans 16 amino acids. The CDR3: CASSHNTGTGGEKLFF. CDR3 coding DNA: TGTGCTAGCAGCCATAACACCGGGACAGGGGGTGAAAAACTGTTTTTT.

The chain combines TRBV11-2 with TRBJ2-5; 7 positions match TRBD1. Germline CDR1 is SGHAT and CDR2 is FQNNGV. V shed 3 bases, J shed 4 bases, and the junction held 8 bases outside the gene matches. This CDR3 contains 15 residues. CDR3 region: CASSFLQGRPETQYF. In DNA form, the CDR3 reads TGTGCCAGCAGCTTCTTACAGGGGCGTCCAGAGACCCAGTACTTC.

CDR3 DNA sequence: TGTGCCAGCAGTTTTCCCCCCAGGGGAAGCAATCAGCCCCAGCATTTT. Translation gives CASSFPPRGSNQPQHF. The V and J genes are TRBV27 and TRBJ1-5; TRBD1 might be the D (6 bases). The V end lost 3 bases, the J end lost 1 base, and 13 bases lay between the germline ends. The CDR3 length is 16 residues. Germline V gene sequence: CDR1 MNHEY, CDR2 SMNVEV (reference sequence).

The CDR3 sequence: CASSPQGGQGANEQFF. As DNA, the CDR3 is TGTGCCAGCAGCCCTCAGGGGGGACAGGGGGCGAATGAGCAGTTCTTC. J is TRBJ2-1 and V is TRBV7-2, with 12 bases aligning to TRBD1. The CDR3 is 16 residues long. The germline V gene encodes CDR1 SGHTA and CDR2 FQGNSA. V was pared by 5 bases and J by 7 bases, with 9 bases of the junction left unmatched.

The chain carries TRBV12-3 or TRBV12-4 and TRBJ2-7, with D maybe TRBD2 (6 bases). The length of the CDR3 is 13 residues. V gave up 7 bases and J gave up 7 bases, with 17 bases separating them. For the CDR3, the DNA is TGTGCCAGCAACATCGCAACCGGAGGGGAGCAGTACTTC. Residues: CASNIATGGEQYF.

The chain combines TRBV19 with TRBJ1-1; D gene unclear. Germline V lookup: CDR1 LNHDA, CDR2 SQIVND (reference sequence). Trimming took 4 bases from V and 1 from J, leaving 13 bases between them. The CDR3 is 15 residues long. CDR3: CASSTPGTANTEAFF. In DNA, the CDR3 is TGTGCCAGTAGTACCCCCGGTACAGCGAACACTGAAGCTTTCTTT.

The V gene is TRBV6-5, the J gene TRBJ1-1; TRBD1 matches at 11 bases. This CDR3 is built from 15 residues. The trim removed 8 bases at V and 5 bases at J, leaving 10 bases unmatched. The germline gives CDR1 MNHEY, CDR2 SVGAGI. The CDR3 reads CASFRDRGGKTEAFF. The DNA for the CDR3 is TGTGCCAGCTTCCGGGACAGGGGGGGGAAGACTGAAGCTTTCTTT.

The rearrangement joins TRBV28 to TRBJ2-4; no clear D gene. The germline V gene has CDR1 MDHEN and CDR2 SYDVKM. Trimming removed 5 bases at V and 2 bases at J, with 13 bases between. CDR3 length: 15 amino acids. The CDR3 DNA reads TGTGCCAGCAGTCCCCCCAGCGTATCCAAAAACATTCAGTACTTC. This gives the protein CASSPPSVSKNIQYF.

This clone was observed once. The chain couples TRBV28 to TRBJ2-7, with a weak D call TRBD2 (6 bases). Germline CDR1 reads MDHEN; CDR2 reads SYDVKM. Trimming pared 5 bases from V and 4 bases from J, leaving 12 bases between. This CDR3 has 13 residues. CDR3 in DNA: TGTGCCAGCAGTCGCCCTCTAGCGTACGAGCAGTACTTC. Amino acid sequence: CASSRPLAYEQYF. The entire variable domain, with the rest obtained from reference TRBV28 and TRBJ2-7, is as follows: DVKVTQSSRYLVKRTGEKVFLECVQDMDHENMFWYRQDPGLGLRLIYFSYDVKMKEKGDIPEGYSVSREKKERFSLILESASTNQTSMYLCASSRPLAYEQYFGPGTRLTVT.

The V gene is TRBV12-5, the J gene TRBJ2-2; 7 bases fit TRBD1. The length of the CDR3 is 19 residues. V shed 2 bases, J shed 0 bases, and the junction held 12 bases outside the gene matches. CDR1 and CDR2 from the germline V gene are LGHNT and FRNRAP. CDR3 loop: CASGLNLRDRASNTGELFF. The CDR3 coding sequence is TGTGCTAGTGGTTTGAATCTCCGGGACAGAGCCTCGAACACCGGGGAGCTGTTTTTT.

This clone was detected only once. V is TRBV12-3 or TRBV12-4 and J is TRBJ1-2, with D unclear. V dropped 5 bases and J dropped 8 bases, with 12 bases sitting between them. This CDR3 comprises 12 residues. The CDR3, as DNA: TGTGCCAGCAGTCCGACTCGTGGGGGCTACACCTTC. This codes for CASSPTRGGYTF.

This chain connects TRBV2 to TRBJ1-1; weak D call: TRBD1 (6 bases). CDR3 length: 17 amino acids. Germline loops: CDR1 SNHLY, CDR2 FYNNEI. The V end was cut by 5 bases, the J end by 3 bases, with 22 bases between. CDR3 sequence (DNA): TGTGCCAGCAGTAAATATACCTCCAGGGGTTGGGACACTGAAGCTTTCTTT. It yields the protein CASSKYTSRGWDTEAFF.

This clone was counted only a few times. J is TRBJ2-5 and V is TRBV27; the match to TRBD2 covers 15 bases. V trimming: 0 bases; J trimming: 6 bases; junction bases outside the gene matches: 17. The CDR3 is 21 residues long. The germline V gene encodes CDR1 MNHEY and CDR2 SMNVEV (reference sequence). Here the CDR3 reads CASSLSRTSGRADLRKQTQYF. The CDR3 DNA reads TGTGCCAGCAGTTTATCCCGGACTAGCGGGAGGGCCGATTTGCGTAAACAGACCCAGTACTTC.